This T cell receptor beta chain was sequenced during a study of T cell therapy after organ transplantation. Study-level background: Two of the ten patients were classed as nonresponders. Across 2 to 6 intravenous infusions, patients got a median of 1.92 x 10^8 CMV-specific T cells. Study-level points and caveats: Minimal repertoire change after therapy followed marked pretherapy expansions in nonresponders. Effects of concurrent antirejection and antiviral medications were not evaluable.

On this clone: No antigen is known for it.

Data came from immunoSEQ multiplex PCR; TCRdb stores just in-frame clones and leaves some out. Here the sample spans approximately 2,500 clones, about four fifths being singletons. The CDR3 runs 8 residues. CDR1 is SGHTS, CDR2 YDEGEE, per germline. V shed 7 bases and J shed 12 bases, with 5 bases lying between them. The chain has TRBV5-8 and TRBJ2-1; D is unclear. The origin of this receptor is a human patient who had received a solid organ transplant and had CMV disease. Sequencing used CD8+ T cells from blood, obtained before autologous CMV-specific T cell therapy. The CDR3 DNA reads TGTGCCAGCGCTCCGCAGTTCTTC. This sequence encodes CASAPQFF.